The 23 T cell receptor beta chains given below trace back to one sample, sequenced in a study of blood T cell repertoires in COVID-19. Libraries were prepared by immunoSEQ multiplex PCR; TCRdb keeps only in-frame clonotypes and omits some of them. Of 55,000 to 90,000 clones listed, 80% to 95% are singletons. Source material: peripheral blood. The receptors stem from a human donor with active COVID-19. The donor label of this sample is uncertain.

The chain combines TRBV5-8 with TRBJ2-1; 8 nucleotides align to TRBD1. Germline V gene data show CDR1 as SGHTS and CDR2 as YDEGEE. The CDR3 length is 15 residues. V lost 4 bases, J lost 10 bases, and 13 bases stayed unmatched. CDR3 residues: CASSLNLQGVQEQFF. The CDR3 nucleotides are TGTGCCAGCAGCCTCAATCTACAGGGGGTACAAGAGCAGTTCTTC.

This clone was recorded only once. This sequence joins TRBV3-1 (or the pseudogene TRBV3-2) and TRBJ1-1; 7 nucleotides match TRBD1. The germline gives CDR1 LGHDT, CDR2 YNNKEL (reference sequence). This CDR3 has 12 amino acids. J lost 8 bases, V lost 3 bases, and 3 bases had no gene match. The chain's CDR3 is CASSQGTVEAFF. As DNA, the CDR3 is TGTGCCAGCAGCCAGGGGACAGTGGAAGCTTTCTTT.

The V call is TRBV6-2 or TRBV6-3, the J call TRBJ2-3, with 10 bases lining up with TRBD2. The CDR3 consists of 16 residues. V lost 0 bases to trimming and J lost 6 bases; unmatched junction nucleotides: 6. The germline gives CDR1 MNHEY, CDR2 SVGEGT. CDR3 amino acids: CASSYSSSGSRDTQYF. The CDR3 region has the DNA TGTGCCAGCAGTTACTCCTCTAGCGGGAGTAGGGATACGCAGTATTTT.

The CDR3 region has the DNA TGTGCCAGTAGTATTGGTGGTGGTATGGGCGGCTACACCTTC. Encoded protein: CASSIGGGMGGYTF. The genes are TRBV19 and TRBJ1-2, with no clear D. The CDR3 is 14 amino acids. Trimming removed 3 bases at V and 8 bases at J, with 16 bases between. CDR1 and CDR2 (germline): LNHDA, SQIVND (reference sequence).

The chain links TRBV30 to TRBJ2-3, with D possibly being TRBD1 (5 bases). Trimming removed 4 bases at V and 0 bases at J, with 8 bases between. This CDR3 is built from 13 residues. From germline, CDR1 is GTSNPN and CDR2 SVGIG (reference sequence). The CDR3 DNA is TGTGCCTGGACAGGGCCAAGCACAGATACGCAGTATTTT. Translating gives CAWTGPSTDTQYF.

The V call is TRBV25-1, the J call TRBJ2-5; D gene uncertain. CDR1 and CDR2 from the germline V gene are MGHDK and SYGVNS. V was trimmed by 2 bases and J by 2 bases, leaving 12 bases between them. The CDR3 sequence is 15 residues long. CDR3 sequence reads: CASSEMSHPQETQYF. The CDR3 nucleotides read TGTGCCAGCAGTGAAATGAGTCACCCACAAGAGACCCAGTACTTC.

The rearrangement uses TRBV18 and TRBJ2-7; 8 bases are a match to TRBD1. CDR1 and CDR2 from the germline V gene are KGHSH and LQKENI. After removal of 6 bases from V and 7 bases from J, the junction contained 14 bases not matched to a gene. This CDR3 is 15 amino acids long. The CDR3 DNA reads as TGTGCCAGCTCTTCTACGGGACAGGAACGGGGAGAGCAGTACTTC. Translating gives CASSSTGQERGEQYF.

The chain couples TRBV6-5 to TRBJ1-1, with 7 bases aligning to TRBD1. The germline V gene encodes CDR1 MNHEY and CDR2 SVGAGI. The V segment lost 7 bases and the J segment 4 bases; nucleotides outside the gene matches: 12. The CDR3 spans 15 residues. This CDR3 is CASTDPGRGPTEAFF. Here the CDR3 DNA reads TGTGCCAGCACCGACCCCGGGAGGGGGCCCACTGAAGCTTTCTTT.

The V gene is TRBV5-1, the J gene TRBJ2-1; 9 bases align to TRBD2. V shed 4 bases, J shed 8 bases, and the junction held 13 bases outside the gene matches. CDR1 and CDR2 from the germline V gene are SGHRS and YFSETQ. The CDR3 has 16 residues. CDR3 coding DNA: TGCGCCAGCAGCCTGGGTTCGGCGGGAGGGCCCCATGAGCAGTTCTTC. Protein sequence: CASSLGSAGGPHEQFF.

The genes are TRBV27 and TRBJ1-1; no reliable D call. V lost 7 bases and J 0 bases, leaving 12 bases between the germline ends. The germline V gene has CDR1 MNHEY and CDR2 SMNVEV (reference sequence). The length of the CDR3 is 14 residues. CDR3 in amino acids: CASTSYGVNTEAFF. The CDR3 nucleotides are TGTGCCAGCACCTCGTACGGGGTGAACACTGAAGCTTTCTTT.

The gene calls are TRBV7-2 and TRBJ1-1; 11 bases line up with TRBD1. In germline, CDR1 is SGHTA, CDR2 FQGNSA. V gave up 5 bases and J gave up 7 bases; unmatched junction bases: 9. This CDR3 contains 15 residues. The CDR3 DNA reads as TGTGCCAGCAGCCAGGGGACAGGGGGATTCGGTGAAGCTTTCTTT. Translation: CASSQGTGGFGEAFF.

In nucleotides, the CDR3 is TGTGCCAGTAGTATAGGAGGAAACACCGGGGAGCTGTTTTTT. It codes for CASSIGGNTGELFF. The chain combines TRBV19 with TRBJ2-2; D unresolved. V lost 1 base to trimming and J lost 2 bases, with 5 bases between them. The CDR3 extends over 14 amino acids. The germline V gene encodes CDR1 LNHDA and CDR2 SQIVND (reference sequence).

This clone came up a few times. The same CDR3 can be traced to other DNA sequences in this sample. The chain combines TRBV10-1 with TRBJ2-2; 10 positions match TRBD2. The CDR3 totals 14 residues. The germline V gene has CDR1 WNHNN and CDR2 SYGVQD (reference sequence). V lost 4 bases to trimming and J lost 6 bases; unmatched junction nucleotides: 2. For the CDR3, the DNA is TGCGCCAGCAGTGCTCTAGCGGGAGCCGGGGAGCTGTTTTTT. Its protein product is CASSALAGAGELFF.

This clone was seen a single time. This chain joins TRBV6-5 and TRBJ1-5, with D hard to call. The V and J ends lost 6 bases and 0 bases respectively, with 12 bases between them. From germline, CDR1 is MNHEY and CDR2 SVGAGI. The CDR3 covers 15 residues. The CDR3 here is CASRGSKYSNQPQHF. CDR3 nucleotides: TGTGCCAGCAGAGGGAGCAAGTATAGCAATCAGCCCCAGCATTTT.

V is TRBV7-8 and J is TRBJ2-6, with D hard to call. V was trimmed by 1 base and J by 0 bases, leaving 7 bases between them. CDR3 length: 16 amino acids. The V gene's germline CDR1 is SGHVS and CDR2 FQNEAQ. CDR3 nucleotide sequence: TGTGCCAGCAGCTTAGGGCTGTTCTCTGGGGCCAACGTCCTGACTTTC. It codes for CASSLGLFSGANVLTF. Full variable domain (rest looked up from reference TRBV7-8 and TRBJ2-6): GAGVSQSPRYKVAKRGQDVALRCDPISGHVSLFWYQQALGQGPEFLTYFQNEAQLDKSGLPSDRFFAERPEGSVSTLKIQRTQQEDSAVYLCASSLGLFSGANVLTFGAGSRLTVL.

V gene TRBV9 combines with J gene TRBJ2-7; tentatively, D is TRBD2 (5 bases). CDR3 length: 16 residues. Germline lookup yields CDR1 SGDLS and CDR2 YYNGEE. The V end was cut by 4 bases, the J end by 0 bases, with 17 bases between. The CDR3, as DNA: TGTGCCAGCAGCCCGTTTAAGGAGCGGAACTCCTACGAGCAGTACTTC. Its translation is CASSPFKERNSYEQYF.

V usage is TRBV12-3 or TRBV12-4 and J usage is TRBJ2-5; D may be TRBD2 (5 bases). V was trimmed by 6 bases and J by 5 bases, leaving 13 bases between them. The CDR3 runs to 13 residues. The CDR3 loop reads CASSLPPGETQYF. For the CDR3, the DNA is TGTGCCAGCAGCCTGCCCCCGGGGGAGACCCAGTACTTC.

This chain connects TRBV27 to TRBJ2-7, with TRBD2 matching over 11 bases. V lost 0 bases, J lost 7 bases, and 8 bases stayed unmatched. Germline CDR1 and CDR2: MNHEY and SMNVEV (reference sequence). The CDR3 extends over 16 amino acids. CDR3 region: CASSLSSLAGVGEQYF. DNA for the CDR3: TGTGCCAGCAGTTTATCCTCACTAGCGGGAGTGGGTGAGCAGTACTTC.

The J gene is TRBJ2-3, the V gene TRBV6-5; possible D gene TRBD2, 7 bases. CDR1 and CDR2 from the germline V gene are MNHEY and SVGAGI. The CDR3 sequence is 15 residues long. Between the trimmed V and J ends, which lost 6 bases and 0 bases, there was a span of 13 bases. The CDR3 bases are TGTGCCAGCAGAGACGCGGGGGCTAGCACAGATACGCAGTATTTT. It translates to CASRDAGASTDTQYF.

The chain joins TRBV10-3 to TRBJ1-2; D is perhaps TRBD1 (6 bases). The V end was cut by 10 bases, the J end by 4 bases, with 13 bases between. The germline V gene has CDR1 ENHRY and CDR2 SYGVKD. The CDR3 contains 12 residues. CDR3 coding DNA: TGTGCCACTCGGGAAGGGGGCTATGGCTACACCTTC. It specifies CATREGGYGYTF.

The V and J genes are TRBV7-8 and TRBJ1-5; D might be TRBD1 (6 bases). Germline V gives CDR1 SGHVS, CDR2 FQNEAQ. Trimming removed 3 bases from V and 5 bases from J, with 14 bases in between. The CDR3 has 15 residues. Here the CDR3 DNA reads TGTGCCAGCAGCTTCGACAGGCTTGCCTATCAGCCCCAGCATTTT. Its translation: CASSFDRLAYQPQHF.

J is TRBJ2-1 and V is TRBV11-2, with 8 bases aligning to TRBD2. The V gene end was trimmed by 4 bases and the J gene end by 5 bases; junction bases not matched to a gene: 7. Germline V gives CDR1 SGHAT, CDR2 FQNNGV. The CDR3 contains 15 residues. The chain's CDR3 is CASSSGLVAHNEQFF. The CDR3 DNA reads as TGTGCCAGCAGCTCGGGACTAGTTGCCCACAATGAGCAGTTCTTC.

Only one count was recorded for this clone. The chain employs TRBV4-3 and TRBJ2-7, with D possibly being TRBD1 (5 bases). Looked up from germline, CDR1 is LGHNA and CDR2 is YSLEER. CDR3 length equals 15 residues. Trimming took 1 base from V and 3 from J, leaving 13 bases between them. The CDR3 here is CASSQVGARSYEQYF. Written as DNA, the CDR3 is TGCGCCAGCAGCCAAGTAGGGGCGAGAAGCTACGAGCAGTACTTC.